This passage covers 21 T cell receptor beta chains from one sample sequenced in a study of T cells after yellow fever vaccination. TCRdb recomputed calls from the 5' RACE reads with MiXCR, one row per CDR3 protein. The sample consists of some 600,000 distinct CDR3 sequences, approximately 13% of them appearing once. This sample comprised PBMCs, obtained on the day of the yellow fever booster vaccination. These TCRs come from a man younger than 40 who received the YFV17D yellow fever vaccine.

This clonotype was detected a few times. This chain links TRBV29-1 with TRBJ1-2; no firm D call. Per the germline V gene, CDR1 is SQVTM and CDR2 is ANQGSEA. The CDR3 extends over 12 amino acids. With 3 bases removed from V and 2 bases from J, the gap between germline ends came to 7 bases. CDR3 coding DNA: TGCAGCGTTGAGCACGGGAACTATGGCTACACCTTC. It translates to CSVEHGNYGYTF.

This clonotype was picked up a small number of times. The rearrangement links TRBV12-3 or TRBV12-4 to TRBJ2-7; TRBD2 aligns across 9 bases. The CDR3 totals 15 residues. Trimming at V came to 6 bases and at J to 6 bases, leaving 12 bases not matched to a gene. This CDR3 reads CASRTSGGAGAEQYF. CDR3 bases: TGTGCCAGCAGGACTAGCGGAGGGGCCGGCGCCGAGCAGTACTTC.

The chain has TRBV27 and TRBJ2-7; maybe TRBD1 (6 bases). CDR3 size: 14 residues. CDR1 MNHEY and CDR2 SMNVEV come from the germline V gene (reference sequence). Trimming took off 6 bases at V and 0 bases at J, with 12 bases between the two ends. The CDR3 nucleotides are TGTGCCAGCAGCCACAGGGTTAGCTCCTACGAGCAGTACTTC. Protein sequence: CASSHRVSSYEQYF.

This clonotype was counted at least ten times. One junction end disagrees with the germline gene, perhaps due to a read error. The V gene is TRBV6-1, the J gene TRBJ1-3; D gene ambiguous. The V gene's germline CDR1 is MNHNS and CDR2 SASEGT. The CDR3 extends over 14 amino acids. CDR3: CASTEYLGGNTIYF. CDR3 DNA: TGTGCCAGCACTGAATACCTCGGAGGAAACACCATATATTTT.

The chain uses TRBV5-5 and TRBJ2-1; possible D gene TRBD1, 5 bases. Trimming removed 3 bases at V and 7 bases at J, with 17 bases between. Looked up from germline, CDR1 is SGHKS and CDR2 is YYEKEE (reference sequence). The CDR3 contains 15 residues. CDR3 region: CASSSYATADNEQFF. The CDR3 region has the DNA TGTGCCAGCAGCTCCTATGCGACAGCAGATAATGAGCAGTTCTTC.

This clonotype was seen a few times. CDR3 sequence: CSVAGLTYEQYF. The CDR3 nucleotides read TGCAGCGTTGCGGGACTTACCTACGAGCAGTACTTC. The V and J genes are TRBV29-1 and TRBJ2-7; D may be TRBD2 (6 bases). The germline V gene encodes CDR1 SQVTM and CDR2 ANQGSEA. The V gene lost 4 bases and the J gene lost 2 bases, with 9 bases spanning the gap. The CDR3 consists of 12 residues.

This clonotype turned up a few times. This chain uses TRBV18 with TRBJ1-3, with D uncertain. The CDR3 is made up of 16 amino acids. V was shortened by 0 bases and J by 0 bases, with 9 bases between the two germline ends. From germline, CDR1 is KGHSH and CDR2 LQKENI. The CDR3 loop is CASSPPPYPSGNTIYF. The CDR3 DNA sequence: TGTGCCAGCTCACCACCGCCCTATCCCTCTGGAAACACCATATATTTT.

This clonotype was detected only a few times. The V call is TRBV7-2, the J call TRBJ2-7; TRBD2 matches at 9 bases. This CDR3 contains 14 residues. CDR1 SGHTA and CDR2 FQGNSA come from the germline V gene. V was pared by 0 bases and J by 4 bases, with 1 base of the junction left unmatched. The CDR3, as DNA: TGTGCCAGCAGCTTAGCGCGGGAGGGGTACGAGCAGTACTTC. It encodes CASSLAREGYEQYF. Full variable domain (rest looked up from reference TRBV7-2 and TRBJ2-7): GAGVSQSPSNKVTEKGKDVELRCDPISGHTALYWYRQSLGQGLEFLIYFQGNSAPDKSGLPSDRFSAERTGGSVSTLTIQRTQQEDSAVYLCASSLAREGYEQYFGPGTRLTVT.

The rearrangement uses TRBV25-1 and TRBJ1-5, with TRBD1 matching over 9 bases. The CDR3 has 19 amino acids. CDR1 MGHDK and CDR2 SYGVNS come from the germline V gene. J lost 3 bases, V lost 6 bases, and 18 bases had no gene match. CDR3 in DNA: TGTGCCAGCAGGGATGGCATAAACAGGGGGCTTCGCATCAATCAGCCCCAGCATTTT. The encoded protein is CASRDGINRGLRINQPQHF.

The sample holds a few counts of this clonotype. The J gene is TRBJ2-3, the V gene TRBV14, with D perhaps TRBD2 (5 bases). The CDR3 contains 17 residues. Germline V CDR1 and CDR2: SGHDN, FVKESK. The V end was cut by 0 bases, the J end by 2 bases, with 15 bases between. CDR3 protein: CASSQDSLAIATDTQYF. The CDR3 DNA reads as TGTGCCAGCAGCCAAGATTCGCTAGCTATTGCCACAGATACGCAGTATTTT.

The gene calls are TRBV10-3 and TRBJ2-7; 11 bases map to TRBD2. The CDR3 totals 15 residues. Germline lookup yields CDR1 ENHRY and CDR2 SYGVKD. With 5 bases clipped from V and 4 bases from J, the junction kept 7 bases outside the gene matches. CDR3: CAISPRLAGSYEQYF. CDR3 sequence (DNA): TGTGCCATCAGTCCTCGACTAGCGGGGTCGTACGAGCAGTACTTC.

This chain uses TRBV7-6 with TRBJ1-1; D unresolved. Germline-derived CDR1 and CDR2 are SGHVS and FNYEAQ. V shed 2 bases and J shed 1 base, with 11 bases lying between them. This CDR3 comprises 15 residues. This CDR3 is CASSLRAGRNTEAFF. The CDR3 coding sequence is TGTGCCAGCAGCTTAAGGGCGGGGAGGAACACTGAAGCTTTCTTT.

The chain has TRBV20-1 and TRBJ2-3; tentatively, D is TRBD2 (7 bases). This CDR3 spans 14 amino acids. The V and J ends lost 4 bases and 4 bases respectively, with 15 bases between them. CDR1 DFQATT and CDR2 SNEGSKA come from the germline V gene (reference sequence). The CDR3: CSAIPGGGPDTQYF. As DNA, the CDR3 is TGCAGTGCTATACCCGGCGGGGGCCCAGATACGCAGTATTTT.

This clonotype came up a few times. The chain employs TRBV4-1 and TRBJ2-1, with 7 bases identical to TRBD2. The CDR3 sequence is 14 residues long. CDR1 MGHRA and CDR2 YSYEKL come from the germline V gene. The ends lost 0 bases at V and 7 bases at J; junction bases unmatched: 3. The CDR3 loop reads CASSQEVRENEQFF. In nucleotides, the CDR3 is TGCGCCAGCAGCCAAGAGGTGCGGGAGAATGAGCAGTTCTTC.

This clonotype was seen only a few times. This rearrangement joins TRBV19 to TRBJ1-6, with a weak D call TRBD1 (6 bases). Germline CDR1 reads LNHDA; CDR2 reads SQIVND (reference sequence). Deletions cut 6 bases from V and 8 bases from J, with 17 bases between. The CDR3 is 15 amino acids. Here the CDR3 DNA reads TGTGCCAGTAGGATAAAACAGGGTCCGGATTCACCCCTCCACTTT. This translates into CASRIKQGPDSPLHF.

This clonotype was recorded a few times. The DNA of the CDR3 is TGTGCCAGCAGCCGGAGCGGGCCCAACGAGCAGTACTTC. The encoded protein is CASSRSGPNEQYF. This chain connects TRBV7-2 to TRBJ2-7; a possible D gene is TRBD2 (6 bases). V was cut by 5 bases and J by 5 bases, with 13 bases left in between. Germline V gene lookup returns CDR1 SGHTA and CDR2 FQGNSA. The CDR3 length is 13 residues.

This clonotype showed up just a few times. The gene calls are TRBV19 and TRBJ1-2; D gene uncertain. The CDR3 is 15 residues long. Germline lookup yields CDR1 LNHDA and CDR2 SQIVND (reference sequence). The ends were cut back, 1 base at V and 3 bases at J, with 12 bases in the middle. This CDR3 is CASSIGRSIYYGYTF. The CDR3 DNA sequence: TGTGCCAGTAGTATAGGGCGCTCGATTTACTATGGCTACACCTTC.

As for this clonotype: Germline and junction disagree at one end, which may indicate a read error. This sequence joins TRBV20-1 and TRBJ2-5; 7 bases map to TRBD2. Germline V gives CDR1 DFQATT, CDR2 SNEGSKA (reference sequence). The length of the CDR3 is 16 residues. Here the CDR3 DNA reads TGCTGTGCTAGAGAAGGGGTCCGGGGACTACAAGAGACCCAGTACTTC. This gives the protein CCAREGVRGLQETQYF.

This clonotype has more than one count but fewer than ten. The chain employs TRBV19 and TRBJ2-7; D is unresolved. The length of the CDR3 is 13 residues. In germline, CDR1 is LNHDA, CDR2 SQIVND (reference sequence). Trimming cost V 3 bases and J 6 bases, with 12 bases left between them. The CDR3 nucleotides read TGTGCCAGTAGTATCTCCCCCGGGTTCGAGCAGTACTTC. Amino acids: CASSISPGFEQYF.

This clonotype turned up a few times. The CDR3 DNA reads as TGTGCCAGCAGCTTACGCCCCACCTACAATGAGCAGTTCTTC. As protein: CASSLRPTYNEQFF. The V gene is TRBV7-2, the J gene TRBJ2-1; D unclear. Trimming left V 2 bases short and J 2 bases short, with 7 bases between. Germline-derived CDR1 and CDR2 are SGHTA and FQGNSA. The CDR3 runs 14 residues.

This clonotype was counted between two and nine times. This sequence joins TRBV12-3 or TRBV12-4 and TRBJ2-3, with unresolved D. V lost 0 bases, J lost 2 bases, and 9 bases lay in between. The CDR3 is made up of 15 amino acids. The CDR3 loop is CASSLALRNTDTQYF. In nucleotides, the CDR3 is TGTGCCAGCAGTTTAGCGTTGCGGAACACAGATACGCAGTATTTT.